The 4 T cell receptor beta chains below come from one sample, sequenced in a study of T cell responses to AZD1222 COVID-19 vaccine. Libraries were prepared by immunoSEQ multiplex PCR; TCRdb keeps only in-frame clonotypes and omits some of them. The data contain 100,000 to 150,000 clones, 80% to 90% of them singletons. Sequenced material: peripheral blood, taken on day 0 of AZD1222 vaccination. These receptors were taken from an adult in good health.

This chain connects TRBV5-1 to TRBJ2-1; 7 bases are shared with TRBD2. Germline V CDR1 and CDR2: SGHRS, YFSETQ. The CDR3 sequence is 14 residues long. V was clipped by 0 bases and J by 7 bases; unmatched bases: 4. The chain's CDR3 is CASSLGEGGNEQFF. CDR3 in DNA: TGCGCCAGCAGCTTGGGGGAGGGAGGGAATGAGCAGTTCTTC.

The chain's CDR3 is CAWSQQGNTIYF. The CDR3 DNA sequence: TGTGCCTGGAGTCAACAGGGAAACACCATATATTTT. V and J are TRBV30 and TRBJ1-3; D is unresolved. CDR3 length equals 12 residues. Trimming pared 2 bases from V and 4 bases from J, leaving 6 bases between. The germline gives CDR1 GTSNPN, CDR2 SVGIG (reference sequence). The full variable domain, rest sourced from reference TRBV30 and TRBJ1-3, is SQTIHQWPATLVQPVGSPLSLECTVEGTSNPNLYWYRQAAGRGLQLLFYSVGIGQISSEVPQNLSASRPQDRQFILSSKKLLLSDSGFYLCAWSQQGNTIYFGEGSWLTVV.

This chain connects TRBV5-1 to TRBJ2-1, with D possibly TRBD2 on 7 matching bases. The CDR3 spans 13 residues. Germline V gene sequence: CDR1 SGHRS, CDR2 YFSETQ. Trimming took 7 bases from V and 6 from J, leaving 14 bases between them. This CDR3 reads CASGEGVGNEQFF. The CDR3 DNA reads as TGCGCCAGCGGGGAGGGGGTCGGCAATGAGCAGTTCTTC.

This chain uses TRBV5-1 with TRBJ1-2; 8 nucleotides line up with TRBD1. Trimming cost V 7 bases and J 4 bases; bases outside gene matches: 12. Germline assignment: CDR1 SGHRS and CDR2 YFSETQ. The CDR3 totals 15 residues. In nucleotides, the CDR3 is TGCGCCAGCGCCCAGGGGGCCGACCAGAGCTATGGCTACACCTTC. It codes for CASAQGADQSYGYTF.